These 9 T cell receptor beta chains share one sample of origin, sequenced in a study of CXCR3-negative and CXCR3-positive naive CD8 T cells. Findings of the study overall: Naive cells that were CXCR3-positive had more hydrophobic TRB CDR3s (compared with CXCR3-negative naive cells).

For these receptors, no antigen is known. 5' RACE with UMI labels generated the TRB cDNA libraries. One entry per CDR3 protein, without DNA, is what TCRdb gives after re-calling the 5' RACE reads. The sample totals approximately 100,000 distinct CDR3 sequences. The sequencing input was naive CXCR3+ CD8+ T cells from blood. Indicated subset: CD45RO-CCR7+CD27+CD95- naive CD8+ T cells expressing CXCR3 (TNR3+). The receptors come from a human donor in good health. Some clones in this sample may be carry-over from other donors' samples.

The rearrangement links TRBV4-2 to TRBJ1-1. The CDR3 consists of 14 residues. CDR1 is LGHNA and CDR2 is YNFKEQ in the germline V gene. This CDR3 is CASSQDRGYTEAFF.

The chain carries TRBV28 and TRBJ2-6; TCRdb calls TRBD1, which cannot be checked without DNA. Germline CDR1 reads MDHEN; CDR2 reads SYDVKM. The CDR3 runs to 22 residues. CDR3 region: CASSTVRGKTGRTTSGANVLTF.

The CDR3 loop is CASSSALAGRSYNEQFF. V is TRBV28 and J is TRBJ2-1; TCRdb's assignment of TRBD2 cannot be checked, as there is no DNA. The germline CDR1 and CDR2 sequences are MDHEN and SYDVKM. This CDR3 region has 17 residues. The whole variable domain, remainder taken from reference TRBV28 and TRBJ2-1, is DVKVTQSSRYLVKRTGEKVFLECVQDMDHENMFWYRQDPGLGLRLIYFSYDVKMKEKGDIPEGYSVSREKKERFSLILESASTNQTSMYLCASSSALAGRSYNEQFFGPGTRLTVL.

This chain uses TRBV6-5 with TRBJ1-2. The CDR3 loop spans 13 amino acids. CDR1 and CDR2 (germline): MNHEY, SVGAGI. CDR3 in amino acids: CASSYGGAGGYTF.

The J gene is TRBJ2-1, the V gene TRBV6-1; TCRdb calls TRBD2, which cannot be checked without DNA. Germline V gives CDR1 MNHNS, CDR2 SASEGT. The CDR3 length is 13 residues. CDR3 loop: CASGGGPYNEQFF.

V and J are TRBV12-3 or TRBV12-4 and TRBJ2-1; there is no DNA to check the TCRdb D call of TRBD1. This CDR3 is built from 14 residues. CDR3 sequence reads: CASSTGTAQNEQFF.

The rearrangement joins TRBV6-5 to TRBJ2-7; absent DNA, TCRdb's TRBD2 call cannot be checked. The CDR3 is made up of 13 amino acids. Germline loops: CDR1 MNHEY, CDR2 SVGAGI. The CDR3: CASRVAGGYEQYF.

This chain links TRBV20-1 with TRBJ2-7; TCRdb reports TRBD2, a call that lacks DNA to check it against. The CDR3 loop spans 15 amino acids. Germline V gene sequence: CDR1 DFQATT, CDR2 SNEGSKA (reference sequence). The chain's CDR3 is CSARTRLAATYEQYF.

The V gene is TRBV9, the J gene TRBJ2-2; TCRdb designates TRBD1, a call that cannot be tested without DNA. Germline V gene sequence: CDR1 SGDLS, CDR2 YYNGEE. The CDR3 sequence is 16 residues long. The CDR3 sequence: CASSVGGRGYTGELFF.